This T cell receptor beta chain was sequenced for a study of human T cells and chemical hapten exposure. Total RNA was isolated from unfractionated whole blood. In the library, unique molecular identifiers were attached to individual cDNA molecules. Original data processing: Samples ranged from roughly 23,224 to 700,000 TCRs, with a median of approximately 91,000. TCRdb re-called the 5' RACE reads through MiXCR, storing one row per CDR3 protein. TCRdb's processing, not the study's, gives the V and J calls here. Of 100,000 to 120,000 distinct CDR3 sequences listed, around 20% are singletons. Trimming removed 2 bases from V and 2 bases from J; junction bases left unmatched: 4. Per the germline V gene, CDR1 is LNHDA and CDR2 is SQIVND (reference sequence). The CDR3 covers 15 residues.

The sequence came from a human donor in good health. V is TRBV19 and J is TRBJ2-7; the match to TRBD1 covers 9 bases. The CDR3 protein is CASSIRGQGTYEQYF. CDR3 in DNA: TGTGCCAGTAGTATACGAGGACAGGGGACCTACGAGCAGTACTTC.